The T cell receptor (beta chain) under discussion was sequenced for a study of cytomegalovirus exposure and HLA in healthy donors (TCRdb year 2017). A note on the overall study: According to an earlier analysis of 587 of the donors, 150 million to 200 million T cells yielded 90 million to 130 million unique TCR beta sequences and more than 250 Gb of sequence data. Among the roughly 400 genotyped donors, 75% to 90% belonged to the genetic ancestry cluster associated with self-reported Caucasian donors. Donor age, sex, ethnicity and CMV serostatus were collected together with the repertoire data. To decide whether each TCR beta V gene segment behaved as functional or pseudogenic, an earlier analysis of over 500 of the donors relied on high-throughput TCR beta sequencing. The study used immunosequencing to profile the T cell repertoires of 670 or so subjects and linked those repertoires to cytomegalovirus serostatus. All discovery cohort repertoires had been generated on a single sequencing platform. The study was designed to test whether signatures of past pathogen exposure could be identified by cataloging public T cell receptors. Along with the 666-subject first cohort, a separate validation cohort of about 110 different subjects was used. About 300 gigabases of sequencing data and approximately 80 million unique TCR sequences were included in an early release covering 550 to 800 HLA-typed donors. Genome-wide SNP genotypes for about 65% of the roughly 670 donors were used in a later genetic analysis, which treated that subset as a discovery cohort. Typing coverage varied by locus: roughly 620-640 donors for A, B, C, DRB1 and DQB1; around 560 for DQA1; nearly 610 for DPA1; about 450 for DPB1. About 5 DR-DQ haplotypes were handled as single units for association and clustering, since linkage in the cohort was strong. Both class I and class II loci were covered by HLA typing, at four-digit resolution. Among 300 to 500 genotyped donors of the cohort, an average of approximately 220,000 unique TCR beta nucleotide sequences was sequenced per donor, of which roughly 18% were non-productive. To predict cytomegalovirus infection status, the study combined high-throughput TCR immunosequencing, statistical association of individual TCRs with disease status, and machine learning. The later analysis used no new phenotypic data to find candidate immune exposures, relying instead on TCR beta sequences and their occurrence across donors. In a later analysis, previously published TCR beta repertoires from about 670 donors were re-analyzed and high-resolution HLA genotyping was added so that TCR occurrence patterns could be studied. The study at large found these results: The only immune exposure information available for the cohort was CMV serostatus. Compared with the approximately 600-donor mean, donors in an Asian-associated ancestry cluster had fewer N-insertions in productive TCRs, according to a later genetic analysis. A further reported finding was that TCR beta sequences accurately predicted the HLA-A and HLA-B alleles for most subjects in the first cohort. The classifier was reported to diagnose cytomegalovirus status with high specificity and sensitivity in both the original and validation cohorts. Strong co-occurrence of HLA alleles, especially DR and DQ, made assigning TCR associations to individual alleles difficult. In vitro tests confirmed that a few of the cytomegalovirus-associated TCR beta chains recognize cytomegalovirus antigens. A cluster of highly shared sequence variants was judged likely to represent a technical artifact of the sequencing pipeline. According to a later analysis, most CMV-associated TCR beta chains appeared to be HLA-restricted, and the HLA associations seemed to be driven largely by CMV exposure. Approximately 16 rarely observed V segments, including chromosome 9 orphons, were excluded from the earlier analysis of several hundred of the donors because counts were too low. Several of the top co-occurrence clusters appeared to be linked to parvovirus B19, influenza, CMV and Epstein-Barr virus, according to a later analysis. In a later analysis, HLA-associated TCR beta chains were found to be more clonally expanded and to have lower generation probabilities than equally common non-associated chains. The authors suggested that the approach could potentially be generalized to other disease states and immunological phenotypes. In a later analysis, the rate of TCR association differed among HLA loci, with DRB1 alleles having the most associated TCRs and HLA-C alleles having the fewest. The cohort was sequenced for TCR beta chains only, and without alpha or paired-chain data the features that could be detected were limited. A later genetic analysis associated a missense DCLRE1C variant with V-gene and J-gene trimming of TCR beta chains, and an independent cohort replicated the association. Linkage disequilibrium might explain the correlated functional status among segregating V segments, but an unknown experimental factor could not be excluded. Sequencing depth was assumed to be roughly uniform across donors in the presence/absence analyses, though that assumption may not hold. HLA typing was unavailable for some donors at each locus, so association tests used only the typed subset. The study gave a list of 150 to 200 TCR beta chains associated with cytomegalovirus. Most TCR sequences were observed very rarely across donors, whereas some public TCRs were present in many individuals. In a later analysis, around 17,000 TCR beta sequences were associated with specific HLA alleles at a false discovery rate of 0.05. In an earlier analysis of some 640 of the donors, most TCR beta V segments were observed in productive rearrangements about 87% or about 30% of the time, broadly matching IMGT annotations.

Turning to this clone: What this receptor recognizes is not known. Base qualities are not recorded, but no much larger clone differs from it by a single base.

The cohort consisted of 666 healthy bone marrow donors. All cohort members were sampled while nominally healthy, although unrecorded immune exposures were likely present. The donor was CMV seropositive and was included in the group of 250 to 350 seropositive cohort members. A peripheral blood sample was collected from each donor, and TCR beta sequencing was performed on peripheral blood mononuclear cells. Genomic DNA was extracted from the blood cell samples with the Qiagen DNeasy Blood Extraction Kit. Library preparation used the immunoSEQ multiplex PCR assay. For the multiplex PCR, a mixture combining 60 forward primers for TCR Vbeta segments and 13 reverse primers for TCR Jbeta segments was used. The CDR3 region of rearranged TCR beta genes was amplified from genomic DNA by a multiplex PCR assay. The Illumina HiSeq System was used to sequence the amplified TCR beta libraries as 87-base-pair reads. The original methods were these. A later analysis counted some 74 million unique TCR beta chains across the approximately 700 repertoires, and roughly 11 million of these chains were shared by at least two donors. A nearest-neighbor algorithm error-corrected the raw reads and collapsed the reads into unique sequences, merging closely related sequences to remove PCR and sequencing errors. To assign V, D and J gene segments, CDR3 sequences were aligned to IMGT reference sequences. For a sequence to be retained, a match of at least six nucleotides was required to both a V gene segment and a J gene segment. A rearrangement was called productive if the CDR3 had no stop codons and remained in frame with V and J, and every other rearrangement was called non-productive. CDR3 was defined according to IMGT convention as the region running from the second conserved V-encoded cysteine to the conserved J-encoded phenylalanine. In an earlier analysis of around 570 of the donors, sequences lacking an unambiguous match to a single V gene segment were excluded. In an earlier analysis of roughly 500 of the donors, V segments were called functional above 56.7% productive rearrangements and were called segregating when the between-donor standard deviation exceeded 5%. A statistical classification framework was built for diagnosing cytomegalovirus status from the catalog of TCR beta chain sequences. V and J gene assignment, in a later analysis, came from comparing TCR nucleotide sequences with IMGT/GENE-DB human TR gene sequences. A later analysis assigned CDR3 sequences and most-parsimonious VDJ recombination scenarios with the TCRdist pipeline. In a later analysis, each TCR beta chain was defined by its CDR3 amino acid sequence together with its V-gene family, and reads without a unique V-gene family were excluded. In a later analysis, some 600 highly shared, low-generation-probability nucleotide sequences were removed to address suspected cross-contamination and a sequencing artifact. For each public chain, a later analysis derived a clonal expansion index from normalized ranks of inferred template counts within each repertoire. A later analysis computed generation probabilities with a VDJ recombination model fitted to out-of-frame rearrangements, and checked the results against IGoR. In a later analysis, hypergeometric tests were used to score TCR-TCR, TCR-HLA and TCR-CMV co-occurrence, with a repertoire-size bias correction applied to TCR pairs. False discovery rates were estimated in a later analysis by permuting HLA or CMV assignments 20 times. In a later analysis, co-occurring TCRs were grouped with DBSCAN, and TCRdist sequence similarity was added when clustering was performed within HLA-allele-positive subsets. Co-occurrence clustering excluded repertoires with fewer than 30,000 or more than 120,000 public chains, plus five with anomalous nucleotide sharing. The table comes from immuneACCESS by way of TCRdb, which keeps in-frame sequences with V and J called. Part of the clones is missing from these tables; in studies checked, under half for an unresolved V gene and the rest for unknown reasons. V and J calls and clone size are given by that table; D and trimming were obtained from the DNA. Here the sample has 120,000 or so clones; 80% occur a single time. Of the sample, 7% to 9.5% is held by the ten largest clones.

The sample was PBMCs. The source of this sequence is a man aged 25 to 40 in good health and CMV-seropositive.

The sequenced DNA is TGTGCCAGCGGGCGGGGGCTGGAGGAAAAACTGTTTTTT. This sequence encodes CASGRGLEEKLFF. This receptor chain uses TRBV7-8 and TRBJ1-4; possibly the D gene is TRBD1, per 6 matching bases. V was cut back by 8 bases and J by 8 bases, leaving a gap of 15 bases between them. From the cysteine up to the phenylalanine, the CDR3 has a length of 13 residues. The retained sequence is limited to the CDR3, 39 bases, with the frame set at the first base. Via the germline V gene, CDR1 is SGHVS and CDR2 FQNEAQ. The reference TRBV7-8 and TRBJ1-4 proteins fill in what lies around the CDR3, so the full variable domain reads GAGVSQSPRYKVAKRGQDVALRCDPISGHVSLFWYQQALGQGPEFLTYFQNEAQLDKSGLPSDRFFAERPEGSVSTLKIQRTQQEDSAVYLCASGRGLEEKLFFGSGTQLSVL.